These 24 T cell receptor beta chains originate from one sample sequenced in a study of Ad26.COV2.S vaccination and SARS-CoV-2 variants. Regarding treatment: roughly 18 received Ad26.COV2.S at low or high dose, single or two shots; a few received placebo; per-sample allocation not given. Sampling happened 63 days after the first vaccine or placebo injection. Using immunoSEQ multiplex PCR, the repertoire was profiled, and TCRdb retains in-frame clones only, with some absent. The sample lists around 400,000 clones, approximately 83% occurring once. The sequencing used peripheral blood, collected in a trial of Ad26.COV2.S vaccine versus placebo. All receptors derive from a person aged 18-65 years who received the Ad26.COV2.S COVID-19 vaccine or a placebo.

The rearrangement joins TRBV3-1 (or the pseudogene TRBV3-2) to TRBJ1-2; no clear D gene. The germline gives CDR1 LGHDT, CDR2 YNNKEL (reference sequence). This CDR3 is built from 13 residues. Trimming left V 0 bases short and J 4 bases short, with 6 bases between. The CDR3 here is CASSQEPSYGYTF. CDR3 DNA sequence: TGTGCCAGCAGCCAAGAACCCAGCTATGGCTACACCTTC.

This clone was recorded once. The chain is built from TRBV9 and TRBJ1-6, with D unresolved. The CDR3 loop spans 13 amino acids. Trimming stripped 3 bases from V and 6 bases from J, with 7 bases between. Germline lookup yields CDR1 SGDLS and CDR2 YYNGEE. DNA for the CDR3: TGTGCCAGCAGCGAACGGGTTAATTCACCCCTCCACTTT. Its protein product is CASSERVNSPLHF.

The rearrangement uses TRBV7-2 and TRBJ1-5, with D possibly TRBD1 on 6 matching bases. The CDR3 loop spans 15 amino acids. CDR1 and CDR2 from the germline V gene are SGHTA and FQGNSA. V lost 2 bases and J lost 11, with 19 bases in between. CDR3 amino acids: CASSLNRGGGRSQHF. The CDR3 DNA reads TGTGCCAGCAGCTTAAATAGAGGGGGTGGACGGTCCCAGCATTTT. Full variable domain (outside the CDR3, taken from reference TRBV7-2 and TRBJ1-5): GAGVSQSPSNKVTEKGKDVELRCDPISGHTALYWYRQSLGQGLEFLIYFQGNSAPDKSGLPSDRFSAERTGGSVSTLTIQRTQQEDSAVYLCASSLNRGGGRSQHFGDGTRLSIL.

The gene calls are TRBV27 and TRBJ1-2; a weak D match, TRBD1 (5 bases). CDR1 is MNHEY, CDR2 SMNVEV, per germline (reference sequence). This CDR3 comprises 13 residues. The ends were cut back, 6 bases at V and 7 bases at J, with 15 bases in the middle. The DNA for the CDR3 is TGTGCCAGCAGGGGGGTTGGTTTGGGTGGCTACACCTTC. This sequence encodes CASRGVGLGGYTF.

The genes are TRBV12-3 or TRBV12-4 and TRBJ2-5; TRBD2 matches 7 bases. Unmatched junction bases numbered 3, after V lost 7 bases and J lost 1 base. CDR3 length: 13 residues. Here the CDR3 DNA reads TGTGCCAGCACCTGGGGGGGCCAAGAGACCCAGTACTTC. Protein sequence: CASTWGGQETQYF.

CDR3 coding DNA: TGTGCCAGCAGCTTAGTGCAGGGGGCGTTCGACGAGCAGTACTTC. It yields the protein CASSLVQGAFDEQYF. The chain links TRBV7-2 to TRBJ2-7; TRBD1 agrees at 8 bases. From germline, CDR1 is SGHTA and CDR2 FQGNSA. Trimming took 1 base from V and 5 from J; bases not matched to a gene: 7. The CDR3 consists of 15 residues.

The chain combines TRBV6-5 with TRBJ1-2; the D is unclear. Per germline, CDR1 MNHEY and CDR2 SVGAGI. This CDR3 is built from 15 residues. Trimming stripped 2 bases from V and 5 bases from J, with 15 bases between. CDR3 sequence: CASSYQTVGGYGYTF. CDR3 in DNA: TGTGCCAGCAGTTACCAGACGGTGGGAGGGTATGGCTACACCTTC.

This chain connects TRBV5-4 to TRBJ1-2, with a possible D match to TRBD1 (5 bases). The CDR3 totals 15 residues. Germline V gives CDR1 SGHNT, CDR2 YYREEE (reference sequence). Trimming cost V 5 bases and J 1 base, with 15 bases left between them. As DNA, the CDR3 is TGTGCCAGCAGAAACGGCGGGGGGGATAACTATGGCTACACCTTC. Residues: CASRNGGGDNYGYTF.

This chain connects TRBV23-1 to TRBJ2-1, with 7 positions matching TRBD1. TRBV23-1 is annotated as an ORF whose role is uncertain. The CDR3 contains 14 residues. J gave up 8 bases and V 2 bases, and 6 bases lay outside the gene matches. The CDR3 reads CASSQDNRGDEQFF. DNA for the CDR3: TGCGCCAGCAGTCAAGACAACAGGGGCGATGAGCAGTTCTTC.

The chain uses TRBV7-9 and TRBJ2-2; D is ambiguous. Germline CDR1 and CDR2: SEHNR and FQNEAQ (reference sequence). V lost 5 bases and J lost 3, with 10 bases in between. The length of the CDR3 is 14 residues. The CDR3 here is CASSQRDDTGELFF. Written as DNA, the CDR3 is TGTGCCAGCAGCCAACGCGACGACACCGGGGAGCTGTTTTTT. The full variable domain, with the rest looked up from reference TRBV7-9 and TRBJ2-2, is DTGVSQNPRHKITKRGQNVTFRCDPISEHNRLYWYRQTLGQGPEFLTYFQNEAQLEKSRLLSDRFSAERPKGSFSTLEIQRTEQGDSAMYLCASSQRDDTGELFFGEGSRLTVL.

V and J are TRBV11-3 and TRBJ2-2; D uncertain. CDR1 and CDR2 (germline): SGHNT, YENEEA. V lost 3 bases, J lost 4 bases, and 6 bases lay in between. The CDR3 is made up of 13 amino acids. The CDR3 sequence is CASSLMVTGELFF. DNA of the CDR3: TGTGCCAGCAGCTTGATGGTCACCGGGGAGCTGTTTTTT.

The rearrangement joins TRBV7-2 to TRBJ2-7, with D uncertain. Deletions cut 4 bases from V and 3 bases from J, with 10 bases between. This CDR3 contains 13 residues. Germline V lookup: CDR1 SGHTA, CDR2 FQGNSA. The CDR3 DNA is TGTGCCAGCAGCTCGATAGGTTTCTACGAGCAGTACTTC. It is translated as CASSSIGFYEQYF.

The chain links TRBV7-8 to TRBJ2-2; the D gene is possibly TRBD2 (6 bases). Germline CDR1 reads SGHVS; CDR2 reads FQNEAQ. This CDR3 region has 14 residues. Trimming cost V 3 bases and J 4 bases, with 9 bases left between them. The CDR3 coding sequence is TGTGCCAGCAGCTTGACGCGGGGCACCGGGGAGCTGTTTTTT. Protein: CASSLTRGTGELFF. The full variable domain, its missing parts supplied by reference TRBV7-8 and TRBJ2-2, is GAGVSQSPRYKVAKRGQDVALRCDPISGHVSLFWYQQALGQGPEFLTYFQNEAQLDKSGLPSDRFFAERPEGSVSTLKIQRTQQEDSAVYLCASSLTRGTGELFFGEGSRLTVL.

V gene TRBV5-1 combines with J gene TRBJ2-3, with D unresolved. The CDR3 is 13 amino acids. Looked up from germline, CDR1 is SGHRS and CDR2 is YFSETQ. V gave up 4 bases and J gave up 1 base, with 7 bases separating them. DNA for the CDR3: TGCGCCAGCAGCCAAAGCGGCACAGATACGCAGTATTTT. This gives the protein CASSQSGTDTQYF.

The V and J genes are TRBV24-1 and TRBJ2-1; 11 bases map to TRBD1. This CDR3 is built from 15 residues. Germline CDR1 is KGHDR and CDR2 is SFDVKD. Germline trimming cut 5 bases from V and 7 bases from J; bases unmatched to any gene: 6. The CDR3, as DNA: TGTGCCACCAGTGCCGGGACAGGGGGTGATAATGAGCAGTTCTTC. Translation: CATSAGTGGDNEQFF.

V gene TRBV27 combines with J gene TRBJ2-2; D may be TRBD1 (7 bases). The CDR3 contains 14 residues. Germline V gene lookup returns CDR1 MNHEY and CDR2 SMNVEV (reference sequence). Between the trimmed V and J ends, which lost 8 bases and 0 bases, there was a span of 10 bases. The CDR3 nucleotides read TGTGCCAGCGCCAGGGGGGCGAACACCGGGGAGCTGTTTTTT. It is translated as CASARGANTGELFF.

The rearrangement joins TRBV18 to TRBJ1-4; D is unresolved. V was cut by 6 bases and J by 3 bases, with 14 bases left in between. The germline gives CDR1 KGHSH, CDR2 LQKENI. The CDR3 has 15 amino acids. CDR3 nucleotide sequence: TGTGCCAGCTCTTTAAGTGTAGGCCCTAATGAAAAACTGTTTTTT. It yields the protein CASSLSVGPNEKLFF.

V gene TRBV4-3 combines with J gene TRBJ2-1, with D unresolved. The CDR3 is 17 amino acids. Between the trimmed V and J ends, which lost 1 base and 4 bases, there was a span of 17 bases. Per the germline V gene, CDR1 is LGHNA and CDR2 is YSLEER. As DNA, the CDR3 is TGCGCCAGCAGCCAAGGTCTGCGTCCGACAAATTACAATGAGCAGTTCTTC. Its protein product is CASSQGLRPTNYNEQFF.

The V call is TRBV9, the J call TRBJ2-5; 7 positions match TRBD2. Trimming removed 0 bases from V and 5 bases from J; junction bases left unmatched: 10. The CDR3 covers 16 residues. Germline V gives CDR1 SGDLS, CDR2 YYNGEE. For the CDR3, the DNA is TGTGCCAGCAGCGTAGGCTCGCCCAGGGAGGGTGAGACCCAGTACTTC. It codes for CASSVGSPREGETQYF.

Only a few counts were recorded for this clone. V gene TRBV2 combines with J gene TRBJ1-6; a possible D gene is TRBD1 (6 bases). The CDR3 totals 14 residues. CDR1 is SNHLY and CDR2 is FYNNEI in the germline V gene. V lost 6 bases, J lost 5 bases, and 11 bases lay in between. CDR3 coding DNA: TGTGCCAGCAGACCACAGGGAAATAATTCACCCCTCCACTTT. Its translation: CASRPQGNNSPLHF.

This clone was recorded at least ten times. This chain links TRBV7-9 with TRBJ1-2, with TRBD1 identical over 11 bases. Germline V gives CDR1 SEHNR, CDR2 FQNEAQ (reference sequence). With 5 bases clipped from V and 8 bases from J, the junction kept 7 bases outside the gene matches. This CDR3 region has 14 residues. Here the CDR3 reads CASSMDRGPAGYTF. The CDR3 DNA reads as TGTGCCAGCAGCATGGACAGGGGGCCGGCGGGCTACACCTTC.

CDR3 bases: TGTGCCTGGAGTGTACAGGGCACCTCTTATAATTCACCCCTCCACTTT. Translating it yields CAWSVQGTSYNSPLHF. V and J are TRBV30 and TRBJ1-6; a weak D match, TRBD1 (6 bases). The CDR3 runs to 16 residues. Germline-derived CDR1 and CDR2 are GTSNPN and SVGIG (reference sequence). V lost 0 bases, J lost 4 bases, and 13 bases lay in between.

In this sample, this clone turned up a few times. This chain joins TRBV2 and TRBJ1-6; possible D gene TRBD1, 5 bases. Germline CDR1 and CDR2: SNHLY and FYNNEI. The V gene lost 10 bases and the J gene lost 9 bases, with 22 bases spanning the gap. This CDR3 is built from 15 residues. The CDR3 DNA reads as TGTGCCACCCTGACGTCGGGGCGTCAAGGTTCACCCCTCCACTTT. It yields the protein CATLTSGRQGSPLHF.

This clone was counted a few times. The chain links TRBV7-2 to TRBJ2-7; D may be TRBD2 (6 bases). Germline CDR1 is SGHTA and CDR2 is FQGNSA. The CDR3 length is 17 residues. Trimming removed 4 bases from V and 1 base from J, with 20 bases in between. CDR3 bases: TGTGCCAGCAGCTCCACCCCCCCAAGCGGGTATTCCTACGAGCAGTACTTC. Translated: CASSSTPPSGYSYEQYF.